The clone carrying this T cell receptor (beta chain) came up many times. The antigen remains undetermined. Relative to the germline gene, one junction end is altered; a read error may explain this. This specimen belongs to a study of early T cells in non-severe SARS-CoV-2 infection. Overall study context: With bulk RNA from unsorted whole blood as input, sequencing yielded unpaired chains. Study-level results: VDJdb matches were skewed toward anti-spike CD8 T cell responses.

Germline-derived CDR1 and CDR2 are DFQATT and SNEGSKA (reference sequence). This CDR3 is 12 amino acids long. TCRdb reprocessed the 5' RACE reads via MiXCR and lists one record per CDR3 protein. The data contain 50,000 to 55,000 distinct CDR3 sequences, about 9.1% of them singletons. V is TRBV20-1 and J is TRBJ1-2; D call uncertain. The sequence came from an adult who was a healthcare worker with PCR-confirmed SARS-CoV-2 infection or an uninfected control (not recorded which). Sequenced material: whole blood. CDR3 DNA: TGCAGTGCTAGAGTACTGGATATAGGACCCAACTTC. The encoded protein is CSARVLDIGPNF.